These T cell receptor beta chains were read from a single sample in a study of T-cell reconstitution after alpha-beta-depleted transplantation in children. TCRdb ran MiXCR on the PCR reads and lists one entry per CDR3 protein. The profile shows approximately 130,000 distinct CDR3 sequences, roughly 10% of them singletons. Sequenced here: PBMCs, mostly from graft donor cells, sampled 180 days after TCRalphabeta/CD19-depleted stem cell transplant. All receptors derive from a girl under three years old who had a stem cell transplant for combined immunodeficiency, so the T cells may come from the graft donor. Both conserved end residues are part of each CDR3. The D gene is left open where the match is weak. Rows may omit the clone size; those that give it use once, few, many or a size class.

DNA: TGCAGCGTTGCCGGGACAGGGAGGGGCGAGCAGTACTTC
CDR3: CSVAGTGRGEQYF
J: TRBJ2-7
size: -
V: TRBV29-1
D: TRBD1

DNA: TGCAGTGCTCCCTCGGGGGTGTACGAGCAGTACTTC
CDR3: CSAPSGVYEQYF
J: TRBJ2-7
size: -
V: TRBV20-1
D: -

DNA: TGTGCCAGCAGTCTAATAGCGGGAGGGGGGGATACGCAGTATTTT
CDR3: CASSLIAGGGDTQYF
J: TRBJ2-3
size: many
V: TRBV6-1
D: TRBD2

DNA: TGCGCCAGCAGCTTGACTAGCTACAATGAGCAGTTCTTC
CDR3: CASSLTSYNEQFF
J: TRBJ2-1
size: many
V: TRBV5-1
D: -

DNA: TGTGCCAGCAGCTTAGAGCACCACAATGAGCAGTTCTTC
CDR3: CASSLEHHNEQFF
J: TRBJ2-1
size: -
V: TRBV7-3
D: -

DNA: TGTGCCAGCAGCTCAAGGCGGACAGCGAACACCGGGGAGCTGTTTTTT
CDR3: CASSSRRTANTGELFF
J: TRBJ2-2
size: few
V: TRBV7-2
D: -

DNA: TGTGCCAGCAGTTTATCTGGAGCCTACAATGAGCAGTTCTTC
CDR3: CASSLSGAYNEQFF
J: TRBJ2-1
size: -
V: TRBV27
D: -

DNA: TGTGCCAGCAGCTTTTCTGGACTTCGCACAGATACGCAGTATTTT
CDR3: CASSFSGLRTDTQYF
J: TRBJ2-3
size: few
V: TRBV7-9
D: -

DNA: TGTGCCAGCAGTAGCCGGGAGCTAAACACTGAAGCTTTCTTT
CDR3: CASSSRELNTEAFF
J: TRBJ1-1
size: -
V: TRBV12-3/TRBV12-4
D: -

DNA: TGCAGCGCTGGGAGGGTCCTCACAGATACGCAGTATTTT
CDR3: CSAGRVLTDTQYF
J: TRBJ2-3
size: -
V: TRBV29-1
D: TRBD2

DNA: TGCGCCAGTCAAAAGTCAGTTAACACCGGGGAGCTGTTTTTT
CDR3: CASQKSVNTGELFF
J: TRBJ2-2
size: -
V: TRBV5-1
D: -

DNA: TGTGCCAGCAGCTTGGGGGTACAGCCTCGCACTGAAGCTTTCTTT
CDR3: CASSLGVQPRTEAFF
J: TRBJ1-1
size: few
V: TRBV5-6
D: -

DNA: TGTGCCAGCAGCCGGGACCCTGGGACAGATACGCAGTATTTT
CDR3: CASSRDPGTDTQYF
J: TRBJ2-3
size: -
V: TRBV2
D: -

DNA: TGTGCCAGCCGAGAGGGCCGGGAGCCTGAAGCTTTCTTT
CDR3: CASREGREPEAFF
J: TRBJ1-1
size: few
V: TRBV12-3/TRBV12-4
D: -

DNA: TGTGCCAGCAACCCAGACCACCCTACAAACACCGGGGAGCTGTTTTTT
CDR3: CASNPDHPTNTGELFF
J: TRBJ2-2
size: few
V: TRBV2
D: -

DNA: TGTGCCAGCAGCTTGGGTGGAGGGGACTCTGGGGCCAACGTCCTGACTTTC
CDR3: CASSLGGGDSGANVLTF
J: TRBJ2-6
size: few
V: TRBV7-8
D: -

DNA: TGTGCCAACTCAAGAGGGGGGGAAAACTATGGCTACACCTTC
CDR3: CANSRGGENYGYTF
J: TRBJ1-2
size: many
V: TRBV6-1
D: -

DNA: TGTGCCAGCAGTTACTCGAGACAGACTGGTTATGGCTACACCTTC
CDR3: CASSYSRQTGYGYTF
J: TRBJ1-2
size: -
V: TRBV6-5
D: -

DNA: TGTGCCATCAGTGAGTCGGACAGGGGATGGAAAGAGACCCAGTACTTC
CDR3: CAISESDRGWKETQYF
J: TRBJ2-5
size: many
V: TRBV10-3
D: TRBD1

DNA: TGTGCCAGCAGTCTACGAGGGGAGAATCAGCCCCAGCATTTT
CDR3: CASSLRGENQPQHF
J: TRBJ1-5
size: -
V: TRBV6-2/TRBV6-3
D: -

DNA: TGTGCCAGCAGATTCTCCAGAGATTTCGCGAACACCGGGGAGCTGTTTTTT
CDR3: CASRFSRDFANTGELFF
J: TRBJ2-2
size: few
V: TRBV12-3/TRBV12-4
D: -

DNA: TGTGCCATCAGTGAGTCCGAGGGAAAGGTGGCCTGGGATGAGCAGTTCTTC
CDR3: CAISESEGKVAWDEQFF
J: TRBJ2-1
size: -
V: TRBV10-3
D: -

DNA: TGTGCCAGCAGCCCAAGAAACCCACACCCGCTCTACGAGCAGTACTTC
CDR3: CASSPRNPHPLYEQYF
J: TRBJ2-7
size: -
V: TRBV7-9
D: -

DNA: TGCAGTGCTAGAGCGAGGGCTCACTACGAGCAGTACTTC
CDR3: CSARARAHYEQYF
J: TRBJ2-7
size: -
V: TRBV20-1
D: -

DNA: TGTGGTATCGGGAGAGGACGCGAGCAGTACTTC
CDR3: CGIGRGREQYF
J: TRBJ2-7
size: few
V: TRBV10-3
D: -

DNA: TGTGCCAGCAGTCCGCGGTATTGGGCCCTACAGCCCCAGCATTTT
CDR3: CASSPRYWALQPQHF
J: TRBJ1-5
size: few
V: TRBV6-2/TRBV6-3
D: -

DNA: TGTGCCAGCAGGAACGGGCCCTCCTGGGAGCAGTACTTC
CDR3: CASRNGPSWEQYF
J: TRBJ2-7
size: few
V: TRBV14
D: -

DNA: TGTGCCAGCAGCTTGCTGGGACTGGACAAAAACATTCAGTACTTC
CDR3: CASSLLGLDKNIQYF
J: TRBJ2-4
size: few
V: TRBV5-6
D: -

DNA: TGTGCCAGCAGCGGGTCTGGGGCCAACGTCCTGACTTTC
CDR3: CASSGSGANVLTF
J: TRBJ2-6
size: many
V: TRBV12-3/TRBV12-4
D: -

DNA: TGTGCCAGCAGCCAAGATCCGCCAGGGCGGCATGGCTACACCTTC
CDR3: CASSQDPPGRHGYTF
J: TRBJ1-2
size: -
V: TRBV3-1
D: -

DNA: TGCAGTGCTTGGGACGGATATAGCAATCAGCCCCAGCATTTT
CDR3: CSAWDGYSNQPQHF
J: TRBJ1-5
size: -
V: TRBV20-1
D: -

DNA: TGTGCCAGCAGACTCGGCGGGCGAATGGTCGAAGCTTTCTTT
CDR3: CASRLGGRMVEAFF
J: TRBJ1-1
size: few
V: TRBV6-2/TRBV6-3
D: -

DNA: TGTGCCAGTATTAACCTAGTGGGTAAGCGTGAGCAGTTCTTC
CDR3: CASINLVGKREQFF
J: TRBJ2-1
size: -
V: TRBV19
D: -

DNA: TGCAGCGTTGGGACAGACAATGAGCAGTTCTTC
CDR3: CSVGTDNEQFF
J: TRBJ2-1
size: -
V: TRBV29-1
D: -

DNA: TGTGCCAGCAGCCACACAGGGCATCAAGATGAGCAGTTCTTC
CDR3: CASSHTGHQDEQFF
J: TRBJ2-1
size: -
V: TRBV12-3/TRBV12-4
D: -

DNA: TGTGCCAGCGGTCTAGACAGGGGGTCCTACAATGAGCAGTTCTTC
CDR3: CASGLDRGSYNEQFF
J: TRBJ2-1
size: -
V: TRBV5-6
D: TRBD1

DNA: TGTGCCAGCAGTTTATTTGTAGTTAACGAGCAGTACTTC
CDR3: CASSLFVVNEQYF
J: TRBJ2-7
size: many
V: TRBV12-3/TRBV12-4
D: -

DNA: TGCAGTGCTAGAGATAGACAGGGTGGCTACAATGAGCAGTTCTTC
CDR3: CSARDRQGGYNEQFF
J: TRBJ2-1
size: few
V: TRBV20-1
D: TRBD1

DNA: TGTGCCAGCAGTTTTTTGACAGGGGGGATGGGGGAGCTGTTTTTT
CDR3: CASSFLTGGMGELFF
J: TRBJ2-2
size: -
V: TRBV12-3/TRBV12-4
D: TRBD1

DNA: TGCAGCGTTGAAGATCATGGGCTAGCGGGAGGATCCGATACGCAGTATTTT
CDR3: CSVEDHGLAGGSDTQYF
J: TRBJ2-3
size: few
V: TRBV29-1
D: TRBD2

DNA: TGTGCCAGCAGTAGGGGGTTGGGACTAGCGGATTACAATGAGCAGTTCTTC
CDR3: CASSRGLGLADYNEQFF
J: TRBJ2-1
size: -
V: TRBV27
D: TRBD2

DNA: TGTGCCAGCAGTTACTCCGGAGGCTCCTACGAGCAGTACTTC
CDR3: CASSYSGGSYEQYF
J: TRBJ2-7
size: -
V: TRBV6-2/TRBV6-3
D: -

DNA: TGTGCCAGCAGCCACGCAGGGCTGAACACTGAAGCTTTCTTT
CDR3: CASSHAGLNTEAFF
J: TRBJ1-1
size: many
V: TRBV3-1
D: -

DNA: TGTGCCAGCAGCGCCGGGGGGGTTACGCAGTATTTT
CDR3: CASSAGGVTQYF
J: TRBJ2-3
size: few
V: TRBV9
D: TRBD2